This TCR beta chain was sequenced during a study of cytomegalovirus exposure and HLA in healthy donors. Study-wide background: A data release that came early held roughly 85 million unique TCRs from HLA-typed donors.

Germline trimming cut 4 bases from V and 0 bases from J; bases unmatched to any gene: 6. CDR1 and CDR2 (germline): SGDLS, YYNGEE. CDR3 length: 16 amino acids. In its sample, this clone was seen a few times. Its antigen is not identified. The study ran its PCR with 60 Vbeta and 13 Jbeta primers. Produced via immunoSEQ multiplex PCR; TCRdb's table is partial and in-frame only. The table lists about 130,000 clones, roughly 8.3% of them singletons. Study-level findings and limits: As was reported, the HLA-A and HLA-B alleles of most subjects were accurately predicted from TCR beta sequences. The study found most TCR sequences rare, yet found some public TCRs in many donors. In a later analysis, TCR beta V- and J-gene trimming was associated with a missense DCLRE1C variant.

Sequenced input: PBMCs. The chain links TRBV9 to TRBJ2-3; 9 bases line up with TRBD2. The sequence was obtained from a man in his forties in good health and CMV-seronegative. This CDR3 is CASSLRLAESTDTQYF. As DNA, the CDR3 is TGTGCCAGCAGCCTTAGACTAGCGGAGAGCACAGATACGCAGTATTTT.